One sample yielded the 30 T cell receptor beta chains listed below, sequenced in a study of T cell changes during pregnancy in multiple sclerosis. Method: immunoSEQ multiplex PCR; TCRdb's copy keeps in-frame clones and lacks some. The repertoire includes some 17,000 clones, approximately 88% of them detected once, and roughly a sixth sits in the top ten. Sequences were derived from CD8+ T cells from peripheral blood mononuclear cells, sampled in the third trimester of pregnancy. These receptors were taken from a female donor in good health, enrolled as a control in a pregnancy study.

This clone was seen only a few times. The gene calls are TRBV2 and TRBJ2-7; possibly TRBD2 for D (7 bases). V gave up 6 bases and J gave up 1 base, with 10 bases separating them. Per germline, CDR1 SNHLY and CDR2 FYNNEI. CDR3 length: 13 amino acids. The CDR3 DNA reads TGTGCCAGCAGCGAGGGGGGGTCCTACGAGCAGTACTTC. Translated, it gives CASSEGGSYEQYF.

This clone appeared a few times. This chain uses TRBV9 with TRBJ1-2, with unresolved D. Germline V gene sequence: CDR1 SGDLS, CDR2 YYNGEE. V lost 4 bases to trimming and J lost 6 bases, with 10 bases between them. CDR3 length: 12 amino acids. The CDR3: CASSSPPDGYTF. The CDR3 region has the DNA TGTGCCAGCAGCTCCCCCCCGGATGGCTACACCTTC.

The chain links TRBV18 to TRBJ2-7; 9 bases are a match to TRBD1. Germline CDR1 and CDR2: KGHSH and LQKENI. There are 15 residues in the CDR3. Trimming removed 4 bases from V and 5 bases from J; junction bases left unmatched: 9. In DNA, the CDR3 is TGTGCCAGCTCACTCTCCGGGACAGGGCAACACGAGCAGTACTTC. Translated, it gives CASSLSGTGQHEQYF. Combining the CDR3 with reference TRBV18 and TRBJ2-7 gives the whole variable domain NAGVMQNPRHLVRRRGQEARLRCSPMKGHSHVYWYRQLPEEGLKFMVYLQKENIIDESGMPKERFSAEFPKEGPSILRIQQVVRGDSAAYFCASSLSGTGQHEQYFGPGTRLTVT.

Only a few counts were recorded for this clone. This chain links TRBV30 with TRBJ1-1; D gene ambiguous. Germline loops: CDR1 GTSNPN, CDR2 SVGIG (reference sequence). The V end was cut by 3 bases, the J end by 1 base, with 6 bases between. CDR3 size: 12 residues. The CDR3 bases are TGTGCCTGGAGACGGGGGAACACTGAAGCTTTCTTT. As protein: CAWRRGNTEAFF.

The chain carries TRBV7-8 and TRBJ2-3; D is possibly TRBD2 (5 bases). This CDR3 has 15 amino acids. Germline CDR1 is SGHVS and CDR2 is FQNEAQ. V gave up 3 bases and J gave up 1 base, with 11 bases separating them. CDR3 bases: TGTGCCAGCAGCTTGATGGTGGGAGGCACAGATACGCAGTATTTT. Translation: CASSLMVGGTDTQYF.

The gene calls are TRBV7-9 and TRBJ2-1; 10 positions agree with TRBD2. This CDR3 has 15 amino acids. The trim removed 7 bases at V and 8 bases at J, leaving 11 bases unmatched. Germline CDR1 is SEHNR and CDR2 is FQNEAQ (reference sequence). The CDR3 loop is CASTFQAGGPYEQFF. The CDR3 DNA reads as TGTGCCAGCACCTTCCAAGCGGGGGGGCCGTATGAGCAGTTCTTC.

CDR3 coding DNA: TGTGCCAGCAGCCCAGGGGGGACCCAAGAGACCCAGTACTTC. Residues: CASSPGGTQETQYF. V is TRBV9 and J is TRBJ2-5, with D perhaps matching TRBD1 (7 bases). From germline, CDR1 is SGDLS and CDR2 YYNGEE. CDR3 length: 14 amino acids. With 4 bases removed from V and 1 base from J, the gap between germline ends came to 11 bases.

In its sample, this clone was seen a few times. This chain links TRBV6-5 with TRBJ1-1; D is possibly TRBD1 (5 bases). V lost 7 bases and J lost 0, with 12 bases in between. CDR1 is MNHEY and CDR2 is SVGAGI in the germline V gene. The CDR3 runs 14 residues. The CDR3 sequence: CASTWTPMNTEAFF. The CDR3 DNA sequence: TGTGCCAGCACTTGGACACCTATGAACACTGAAGCTTTCTTT.

DNA of the CDR3: TGCGCCAGCAGCCTTCCGACAGGGCAGGGAGAAAAACTGTTTTTT. Translating gives CASSLPTGQGEKLFF. The chain recombines TRBV5-1 with TRBJ1-4; TRBD1 matches 7 bases. CDR3 length: 15 residues. Germline V gene data show CDR1 as SGHRS and CDR2 as YFSETQ. Unmatched junction bases numbered 11, after V lost 4 bases and J lost 8 bases. The full variable domain, in which reference TRBV5-1 and TRBJ1-4 provide the parts outside the CDR3, is KAGVTQTPRYLIKTRGQQVTLSCSPISGHRSVSWYQQTPGQGLQFLFEYFSETQRNKGNFPGRFSGRQFSNSRSEMNVSTLELGDSALYLCASSLPTGQGEKLFFGSGTQLSVL.

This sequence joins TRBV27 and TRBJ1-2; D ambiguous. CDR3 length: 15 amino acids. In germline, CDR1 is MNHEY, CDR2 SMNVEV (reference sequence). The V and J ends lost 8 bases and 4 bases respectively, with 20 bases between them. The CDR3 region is CASARPATVGYGYTF. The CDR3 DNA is TGTGCCAGCGCGAGGCCTGCCACGGTGGGCTATGGCTACACCTTC.

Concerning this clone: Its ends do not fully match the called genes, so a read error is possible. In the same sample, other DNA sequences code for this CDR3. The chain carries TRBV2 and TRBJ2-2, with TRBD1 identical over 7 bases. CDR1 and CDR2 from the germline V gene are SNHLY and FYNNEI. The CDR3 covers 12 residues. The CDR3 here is CASNLQGWELFF. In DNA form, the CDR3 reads TGTGCCAGCAATCTACAGGGGTGGGAGTTGTTTTTT. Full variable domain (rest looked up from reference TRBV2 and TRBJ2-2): EPEVTQTPSHQVTQMGQEVILRCVPISNHLYFYWYRQILGQKVEFLVSFYNNEISEKSEIFDDQFSVERPDGSNFTLKIRSTKLEDSAMYFCASNLQGWELFFGEGSRLTVL.

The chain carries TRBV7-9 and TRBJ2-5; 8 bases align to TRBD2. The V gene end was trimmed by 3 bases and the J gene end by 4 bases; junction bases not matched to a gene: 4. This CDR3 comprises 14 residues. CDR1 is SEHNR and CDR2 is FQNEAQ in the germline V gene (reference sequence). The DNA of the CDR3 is TGTGCCAGCAGCTTTATGGCGGGAGGAGAGACCCAGTACTTC. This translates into CASSFMAGGETQYF.

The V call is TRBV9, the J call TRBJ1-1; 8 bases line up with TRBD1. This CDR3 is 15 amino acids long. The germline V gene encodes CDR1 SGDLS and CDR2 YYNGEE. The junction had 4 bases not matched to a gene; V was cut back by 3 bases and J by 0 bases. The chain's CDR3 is CASSEPTGVNTEAFF. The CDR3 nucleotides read TGTGCCAGCAGCGAGCCGACAGGGGTGAACACTGAAGCTTTCTTT.

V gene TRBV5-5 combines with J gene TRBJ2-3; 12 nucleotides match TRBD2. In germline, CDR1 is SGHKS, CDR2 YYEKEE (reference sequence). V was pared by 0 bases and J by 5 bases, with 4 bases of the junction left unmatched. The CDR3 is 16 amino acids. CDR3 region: CASSLEETSGGDTQYF. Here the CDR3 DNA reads TGTGCCAGCAGCTTGGAGGAGACTAGCGGGGGAGATACGCAGTATTTT.

The CDR3 nucleotides are TGCGCCAGCAGCTTGGGACAGGGCGGTCAGCCCCAGCATTTT. Amino acid sequence: CASSLGQGGQPQHF. The rearrangement links TRBV5-1 to TRBJ1-5; TRBD1 matches 7 bases. With V trimmed by 0 bases and J by 6 bases, 3 bases remained unmatched. The CDR3 runs to 14 residues. Germline assignment: CDR1 SGHRS and CDR2 YFSETQ.

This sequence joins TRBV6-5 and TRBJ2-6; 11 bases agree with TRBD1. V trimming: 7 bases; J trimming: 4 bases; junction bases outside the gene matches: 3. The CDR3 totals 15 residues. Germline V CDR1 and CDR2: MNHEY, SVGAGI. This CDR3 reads CASKDRGPGANVLTF. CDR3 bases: TGTGCCAGCAAGGACAGGGGGCCCGGGGCCAACGTCCTGACTTTC.

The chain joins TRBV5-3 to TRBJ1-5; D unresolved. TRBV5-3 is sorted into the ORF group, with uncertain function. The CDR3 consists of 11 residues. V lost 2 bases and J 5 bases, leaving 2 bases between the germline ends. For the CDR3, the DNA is TGTGCCAGAAGCTTCGATCAGCCCCAGCATTTT. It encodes CARSFDQPQHF.

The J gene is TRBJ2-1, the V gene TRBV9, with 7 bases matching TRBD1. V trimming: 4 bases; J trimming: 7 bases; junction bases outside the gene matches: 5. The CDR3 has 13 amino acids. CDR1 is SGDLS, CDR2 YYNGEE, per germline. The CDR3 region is CASSPGQKNEQFF. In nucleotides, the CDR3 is TGTGCCAGCAGCCCGGGACAGAAGAATGAGCAGTTCTTC.

The CDR3 protein is CASRPGGNTEAFF. As DNA, the CDR3 is TGTGCCAGCAGACCGGGAGGGAACACTGAAGCTTTCTTT. This chain joins TRBV6-6 and TRBJ1-1; D unclear. The V gene's germline CDR1 is MNHNY and CDR2 SVGAGI (reference sequence). The CDR3 is 13 amino acids. V was pared by 6 bases and J by 1 base, with 9 bases between.

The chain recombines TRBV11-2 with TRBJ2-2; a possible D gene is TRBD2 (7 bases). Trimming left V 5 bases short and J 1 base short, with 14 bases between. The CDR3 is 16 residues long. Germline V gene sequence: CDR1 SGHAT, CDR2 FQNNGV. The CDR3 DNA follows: TGTGCCAGCAGCCTAAGGGGGGGCCAGAACACCGGGGAGCTGTTTTTT. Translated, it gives CASSLRGGQNTGELFF.

CDR3 amino acids: CASSLGGGVAYEQYF. The CDR3 region has the DNA TGTGCCAGCAGTCTCGGGGGTGGTGTCGCCTACGAGCAGTACTTC. The chain is built from TRBV27 and TRBJ2-7; possibly TRBD2 for D (6 bases). The CDR3 length is 15 residues. Germline-derived CDR1 and CDR2 are MNHEY and SMNVEV (reference sequence). Trimming shortened V by 5 bases and J by 2 bases, and 16 bases separated the two germline ends.

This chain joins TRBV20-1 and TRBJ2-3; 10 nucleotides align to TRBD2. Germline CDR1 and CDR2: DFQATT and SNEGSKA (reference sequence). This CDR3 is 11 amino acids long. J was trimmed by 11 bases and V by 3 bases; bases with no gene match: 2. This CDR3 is CSARRTSGQYF. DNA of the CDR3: TGCAGTGCTAGGCGGACTAGCGGGCAGTATTTT.

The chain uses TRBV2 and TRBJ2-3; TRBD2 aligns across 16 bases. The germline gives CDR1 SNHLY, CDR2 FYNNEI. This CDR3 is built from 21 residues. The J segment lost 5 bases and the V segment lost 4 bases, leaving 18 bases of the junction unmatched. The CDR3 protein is CASSGEQGAGTSGGAIDTQYF. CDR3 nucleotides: TGTGCCAGCAGTGGCGAACAGGGTGCCGGGACTAGCGGGGGGGCCATAGATACGCAGTATTTT.

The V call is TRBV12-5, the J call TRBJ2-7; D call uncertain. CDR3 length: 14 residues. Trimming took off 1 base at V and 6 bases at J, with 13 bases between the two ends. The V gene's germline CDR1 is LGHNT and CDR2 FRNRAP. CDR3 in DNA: TGTGCTAGTGGTTTGGACCCCCCGCGCGGCGAGCAGTACTTC. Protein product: CASGLDPPRGEQYF.

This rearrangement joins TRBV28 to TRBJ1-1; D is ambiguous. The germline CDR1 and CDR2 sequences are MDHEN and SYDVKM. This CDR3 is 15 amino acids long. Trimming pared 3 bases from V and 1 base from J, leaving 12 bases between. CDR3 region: CASSFFLRANTEAFF. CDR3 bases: TGTGCCAGCAGTTTCTTTCTTAGAGCGAACACTGAAGCTTTCTTT.

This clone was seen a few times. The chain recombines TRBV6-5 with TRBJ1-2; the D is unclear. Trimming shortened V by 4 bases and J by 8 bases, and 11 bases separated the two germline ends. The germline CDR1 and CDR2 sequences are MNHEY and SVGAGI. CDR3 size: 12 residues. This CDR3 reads CASSSGLGGYTF. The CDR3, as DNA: TGTGCCAGCAGTTCTGGACTGGGGGGCTACACCTTC.

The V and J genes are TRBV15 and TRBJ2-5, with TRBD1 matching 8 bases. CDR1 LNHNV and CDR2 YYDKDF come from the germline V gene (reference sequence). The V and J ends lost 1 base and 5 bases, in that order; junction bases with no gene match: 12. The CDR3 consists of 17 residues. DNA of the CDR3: TGTGCCACCAGCAGAGGATCAGACAGGGGTCAAGGTGAGACCCAGTACTTC. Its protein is CATSRGSDRGQGETQYF.

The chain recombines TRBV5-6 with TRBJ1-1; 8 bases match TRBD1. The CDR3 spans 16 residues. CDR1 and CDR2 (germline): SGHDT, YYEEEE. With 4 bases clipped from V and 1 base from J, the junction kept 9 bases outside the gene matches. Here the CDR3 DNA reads TGTGCCAGCAGCACTTGGACAGGGAAAAGGAACACTGAAGCTTTCTTT. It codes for CASSTWTGKRNTEAFF.

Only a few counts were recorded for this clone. CDR3 nucleotides: TGCGCTACCTCCGACAGGGGACATCAGCCCCAGCATTTT. Translation gives CATSDRGHQPQHF. The chain is built from TRBV23-1 and TRBJ1-5, with 8 bases identical to TRBD1. TRBV23-1 is marked as an open reading frame, function uncertain. The CDR3 runs 13 residues.

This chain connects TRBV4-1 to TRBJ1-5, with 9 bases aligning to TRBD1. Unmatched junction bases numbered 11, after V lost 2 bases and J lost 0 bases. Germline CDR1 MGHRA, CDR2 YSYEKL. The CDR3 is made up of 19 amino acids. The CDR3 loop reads CASSQPTGTGPYSNQPQHF. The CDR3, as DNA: TGCGCCAGCAGCCAACCGACCGGGACAGGGCCTTATAGCAATCAGCCCCAGCATTTT.